This T cell receptor beta chain was obtained from a study of TIL therapy for anti-PD-1-resistant metastatic lung cancer. Overall study: Patients then received nivolumab; progressors got lymphodepletion, TIL and IL-2. Patients had a median age of 54 years (range about 35-85). Study-wide results and limits: Treatment-naive, never-smoker and oncogene-addicted patients were overrepresented in this highly selected cohort. The baseline peripheral repertoire was partially replaced by infused TIL clonotypes that later decayed.

This was the immunoSEQ v3 assay. Profiling relied on immunoSEQ multiplex PCR, and the TCRdb table lists in-frame clones only, not all of them. The sample holds some 37,000 clones; about 73% are singletons and the top ten take under 7%. Note on this clone: Its antigen is as yet unknown.

Time point in this sample: pre-treatment sample, taken before nivolumab and TIL therapy. The CDR3 runs to 17 residues. Germline values: CDR1 SGHRS, CDR2 YFSETQ. Trimming cost V 4 bases and J 4 bases; bases outside gene matches: 12. This specimen was blood, taken at baseline. This receptor was identified in a person aged 25 to 85 with non-small cell lung cancer. This rearrangement joins TRBV5-1 to TRBJ2-1; TRBD2 aligns across 9 bases. CDR3: CASSPGAGGISYNEQFF. DNA for the CDR3: TGCGCCAGCAGCCCTGGGGCGGGAGGGATTTCGTACAATGAGCAGTTCTTC.